The present entry profiles one TCR beta chain with its context. What it binds is unknown. The J segment lost 7 bases and the V segment lost 4 bases, leaving 10 bases of the junction unmatched. This CDR3 is built from 16 residues. CDR1 and CDR2 from the germline V gene are MGHRA and YSYEKL. Each CDR3 protein is one row after TCRdb ran MiXCR on the reads. The table records about 160,000 distinct CDR3 sequences, less than 25% of them present only once. These data are taken from a study of T cell repertoires in cytomegalovirus infection. Study background: Public TCR beta signature analysis indicated the presence of both CMV infection and matching HLA type. Study-wide findings and caveats: Clonotype analysis showed dominance of the ex vivo response by HLA-C-restricted CMV-specific TCR beta clonotypes.

The source material was CD8+ T cells from cultured PBMCs, sampled from culture after CMV antigen stimulation. This TCR was recovered from a human donor in good health (CMV status not recorded). Some clones in this sample may be carry-over from other donors' samples. This chain connects TRBV4-1 to TRBJ1-6; 7 bases are a match to TRBD1. The CDR3 here is CASSREEGARNSPLHF. The DNA of the CDR3 is TGCGCCAGCAGCCGGGAGGAGGGGGCTCGGAATTCACCCCTCCACTTT.